The clone carrying this TCR beta chain was observed a few times. Its target is unknown. Each CDR3 protein gets one entry after TCRdb re-called the 5' RACE reads with MiXCR. The table has under 800,000 distinct CDR3 sequences, less than 25% seen once. This record comes from a study of identical twins. Findings and limits, study-wide: It was out-of-frame TCR alpha sharing in monozygotic twins that models underestimated. Whereas memory repertoires showed no such difference, abundant cord blood beta clonotypes carried fewer insertions.

The CDR3 totals 12 residues. The V gene's germline CDR1 is MDHEN and CDR2 SYDVKM. Trimming pared 6 bases from V and 4 bases from J, leaving 6 bases between. In addition, the sample was reused for a study of T cells expressing NK-cell markers. As reported in that work: Of eight sequenced donors, seven were HCMV-seropositive and one HCMV-seronegative. Several of the donors also had these clonotypes leading their CD3+CD56-NKG2C+ fraction.

The chain couples TRBV28 to TRBJ1-4; D ambiguous. The sequence was obtained from a woman between 18 and 29 years old in good health. Specimen: PBMCs. CDR3 DNA: TGTGCCAGCAGAGAGGTTAATGAAAAACTGTTTTTT. As protein: CASREVNEKLFF.